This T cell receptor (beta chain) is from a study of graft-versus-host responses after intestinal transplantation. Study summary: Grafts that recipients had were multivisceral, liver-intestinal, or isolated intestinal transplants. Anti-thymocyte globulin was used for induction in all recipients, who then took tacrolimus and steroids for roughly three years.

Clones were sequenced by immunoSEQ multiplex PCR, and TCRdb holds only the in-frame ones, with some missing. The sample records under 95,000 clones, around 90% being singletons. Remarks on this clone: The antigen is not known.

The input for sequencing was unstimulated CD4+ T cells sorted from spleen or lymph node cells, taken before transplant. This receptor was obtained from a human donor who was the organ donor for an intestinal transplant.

The chain's CDR3 is CASTHPGDQETQYF. CDR3 bases: TGTGCCAGTACTCACCCCGGGGACCAAGAGACCCAGTACTTC. The chain joins TRBV19 to TRBJ2-5; D possibly corresponds to TRBD2 (5 bases). Trimming shortened V by 7 bases and J by 0 bases, and 12 bases separated the two germline ends. Germline V gene sequence: CDR1 LNHDA, CDR2 SQIVND (reference sequence). CDR3 length: 14 residues.